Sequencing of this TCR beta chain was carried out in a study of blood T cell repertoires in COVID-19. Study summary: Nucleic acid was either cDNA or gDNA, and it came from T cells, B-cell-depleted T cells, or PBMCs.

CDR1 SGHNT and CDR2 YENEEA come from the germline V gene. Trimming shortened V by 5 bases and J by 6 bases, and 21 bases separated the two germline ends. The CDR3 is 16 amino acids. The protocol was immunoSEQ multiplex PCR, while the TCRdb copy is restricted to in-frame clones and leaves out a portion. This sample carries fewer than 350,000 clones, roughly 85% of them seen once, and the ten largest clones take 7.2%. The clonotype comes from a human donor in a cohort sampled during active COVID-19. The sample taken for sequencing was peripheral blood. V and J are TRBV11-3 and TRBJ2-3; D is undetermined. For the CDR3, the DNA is TGTGCCAGCAGCAACAGTACATGGGCCGGTCCTGATACGCAGTATTTT. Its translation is CASSNSTWAGPDTQYF.